The 30 T cell receptor beta chains presented below share a single source sample, sequenced in a study of blood T cells in healthy people across ages. A second PCR, run for roughly 7 to 12 cycles, used a sample-barcoded 5' primer plus a J-beta primer mix. Via MiXCR, TCRdb re-called the 5' RACE reads, giving one row per CDR3 protein. The table shows about 1.6 million distinct CDR3 sequences, with approximately 32% occurring only once. Sequenced sample: blood. The receptors were sampled from a woman aged 25-40 years in good health.

This clonotype was observed a few times. The chain has TRBV5-1 and TRBJ2-5; 11 bases are shared with TRBD2. The trim removed 3 bases at V and 4 bases at J, leaving 8 bases unmatched. Per germline, CDR1 SGHRS and CDR2 YFSETQ. The CDR3 covers 16 residues. The CDR3 region is CASSYRSGGAGETQYF. The CDR3 DNA reads TGCGCCAGCAGCTACCGTAGCGGGGGGGCCGGAGAGACCCAGTACTTC.

Ten or more counts support this clonotype. The rearrangement uses TRBV30 and TRBJ1-2; 7 bases line up with TRBD1. The germline V gene encodes CDR1 GTSNPN and CDR2 SVGIG (reference sequence). The V gene end was trimmed by 8 bases and the J gene end by 8 bases; junction bases not matched to a gene: 8. The CDR3 sequence is 11 residues long. The CDR3 loop reads CASQQGSGYTF. DNA for the CDR3: TGTGCCAGCCAACAGGGGAGCGGCTACACCTTC.

This rearrangement joins TRBV12-3 or TRBV12-4 to TRBJ1-2; D is perhaps TRBD1 (6 bases). The CDR3 runs to 16 residues. Trimming stripped 1 base from V and 4 bases from J, with 16 bases between. CDR3 sequence (DNA): TGTGCCAGCAGTTTAGGGGGGGCCGTTCCGGGCTATGGCTACACCTTC. It encodes CASSLGGAVPGYGYTF.

A word on this clonotype: Relative to the germline gene, one junction end is altered; a read error may explain this. The chain has TRBV28 and TRBJ2-7; the match to TRBD2 covers 11 bases. The length of the CDR3 is 16 residues. Per germline, CDR1 MDHEN and CDR2 SYDVKM. DNA of the CDR3: TGTGCCCGCAGTTTAGCTCTAGCGGGAGGTCAGTACGAGCAGTACTTC. Translated, it gives CARSLALAGGQYEQYF.

V usage is TRBV6-1 and J usage is TRBJ2-3, with D hard to call. This CDR3 comprises 15 residues. Trimming took off 8 bases at V and 8 bases at J, with 23 bases between the two ends. Germline V gene data show CDR1 as MNHNS and CDR2 as SASEGT. The CDR3 bases are TGTGCCAGCCACCCCGATGGGGTCCCCTTCGTTACGCAGTATTTT. Translating it yields CASHPDGVPFVTQYF.

The chain is built from TRBV10-3 and TRBJ1-1; D is unclear. CDR3 length: 15 amino acids. V dropped 4 bases and J dropped 0 bases, with 12 bases sitting between them. Per germline, CDR1 ENHRY and CDR2 SYGVKD. The CDR3 spells CAISGYSLMNTEAFF. As DNA, the CDR3 is TGTGCCATCAGTGGGTACAGTCTAATGAACACTGAAGCTTTCTTT.

This clonotype occurred a few times. This chain joins TRBV3-1 and TRBJ2-3, with unresolved D. CDR3 length equals 13 residues. V was clipped by 0 bases and J by 4 bases, with 5 bases between them. CDR1 and CDR2 (germline): LGHDT, YNNKEL (reference sequence). CDR3 DNA: TGTGCCAGCAGCCAAGATAGTCCAGATACGCAGTATTTT. It is translated as CASSQDSPDTQYF.

This clonotype has ten or more counts. The junction departs from the called germline gene at one end, perhaps through a read error. The CDR3 reads CASSLVASYGYTF. The CDR3 DNA is TGTGCCAGCAGTTTAGTCGCCAGCTATGGCTACACCTTC. This sequence joins TRBV7-9 and TRBJ1-2; D gene uncertain. CDR3 length: 13 amino acids. The V gene's germline CDR1 is SEHNR and CDR2 FQNEAQ (reference sequence).

The chain has TRBV15 and TRBJ2-1; tentatively, D is TRBD1 or TRBD2 (5 bases each). The germline CDR1 and CDR2 sequences are LNHNV and YYDKDF (reference sequence). This CDR3 region has 14 residues. V was pared by 0 bases and J by 6 bases, with 9 bases between. CDR3 in amino acids: CATSRDEGSNEQFF. The CDR3 DNA follows: TGTGCCACCAGCAGAGACGAGGGGAGCAATGAGCAGTTCTTC.

The J gene is TRBJ2-1, the V gene TRBV6-1, with 7 bases identical to TRBD1. CDR1 MNHNS and CDR2 SASEGT come from the germline V gene. After removal of 7 bases from V and 5 bases from J, the junction contained 11 bases not matched to a gene. The CDR3 length is 15 residues. CDR3 coding DNA: TGTGCCAGCATCCCCAGGGGGAGCTTCGACAATGAGCAGTTCTTC. Protein sequence: CASIPRGSFDNEQFF.

This clonotype turned up a few times. V usage is TRBV10-2 and J usage is TRBJ2-1; TRBD2 aligns across 7 bases. Germline lookup yields CDR1 WSHSY and CDR2 SAAADI. The V and J ends lost 7 bases and 1 base, in that order; junction bases with no gene match: 4. This CDR3 contains 14 residues. CDR3 amino acids: CASIQRGSYNEQFF. DNA of the CDR3: TGCGCCAGCATCCAGCGGGGATCCTACAATGAGCAGTTCTTC.

This clonotype was seen at least ten times. The V gene is TRBV29-1, the J gene TRBJ2-3, with D unresolved. The V end lost 5 bases, the J end lost 2 bases, and 14 bases lay between the germline ends. Germline-derived CDR1 and CDR2 are SQVTM and ANQGSEA. The CDR3 is made up of 14 amino acids. The CDR3 spells CSVRTPRSTDTQYF. The CDR3 DNA is TGCAGCGTTAGGACGCCGAGGTCCACAGATACGCAGTATTTT.

This clonotype was recorded at least ten times. In nucleotides, the CDR3 is TGTGCCAGCAGTTGGACAGGGAACTATGGCTACACCTTC. Its protein product is CASSWTGNYGYTF. V gene TRBV12-3 or TRBV12-4 combines with J gene TRBJ1-2; the match to TRBD1 covers 8 bases. After removal of 4 bases from V and 2 bases from J, the junction contained 0 bases not matched to a gene. CDR3 size: 13 residues.

This clonotype turned up a few times. V usage is TRBV6-6 and J usage is TRBJ1-5; the D gene is possibly TRBD1 (6 bases). Germline assignment: CDR1 MNHNY and CDR2 SVGAGI (reference sequence). V gave up 6 bases and J gave up 3 bases, with 15 bases separating them. The CDR3 runs 15 residues. The DNA of the CDR3 is TGTGCCAGCAGGAAACTGGACAGCTACAATCAGCCCCAGCATTTT. Amino acid sequence: CASRKLDSYNQPQHF.

The CDR3 DNA follows: TGTGCCAGCCGTGGTGGGGGGCAGTTCTTC. Protein sequence: CASRGGGQFF. The chain uses TRBV2 and TRBJ2-1; possibly TRBD1 or TRBD2 for D (5 bases each). Per the germline V gene, CDR1 is SNHLY and CDR2 is FYNNEI. The V end lost 8 bases, the J end lost 12 bases, and 11 bases lay between the germline ends. The CDR3 totals 10 residues. The complete variable domain, with remaining parts taken from reference TRBV2 and TRBJ2-1, reads EPEVTQTPSHQVTQMGQEVILRCVPISNHLYFYWYRQILGQKVEFLVSFYNNEISEKSEIFDDQFSVERPDGSNFTLKIRSTKLEDSAMYFCASRGGGQFFGPGTRLTVL.

This rearrangement joins TRBV15 to TRBJ1-2, with TRBD1 matching over 7 bases. V shed 1 base, J shed 3 bases, and the junction held 2 bases outside the gene matches. This CDR3 region has 14 residues. Germline loops: CDR1 LNHNV, CDR2 YYDKDF (reference sequence). CDR3 residues: CATSRVDRDYGYTF. DNA for the CDR3: TGTGCCACCAGCAGAGTAGACAGGGACTATGGCTACACCTTC.

This rearrangement joins TRBV7-9 to TRBJ1-1, with a possible D match to TRBD1 (5 bases). Germline-derived CDR1 and CDR2 are SEHNR and FQNEAQ (reference sequence). The CDR3 totals 15 residues. The V end lost 1 base, the J end lost 4 bases, and 13 bases lay between the germline ends. The CDR3 reads CASSLGGGISTEAFF. The CDR3 nucleotides read TGTGCCAGCAGCTTAGGTGGGGGTATTAGCACTGAAGCTTTCTTT.

To note about this clonotype: A read error may produce the germline difference seen at one junction end. This sequence joins TRBV28 and TRBJ2-7, with D unclear. The CDR3 totals 13 residues. Germline V lookup: CDR1 MDHEN, CDR2 SYDVKM. CDR3 coding DNA: TGTGCCAGCACGGTGGCCAGCTCCTACGAGCAGCACTTC. Residues: CASTVASSYEQHF. Supplemented by reference TRBV28 and TRBJ2-7, the full variable domain reads DVKVTQSSRYLVKRTGEKVFLECVQDMDHENMFWYRQDPGLGLRLIYFSYDVKMKEKGDIPEGYSVSREKKERFSLILESASTNQTSMYLCASTVASSYEQHFGPGTRLTVT.

This chain links TRBV20-1 with TRBJ2-5, with D possibly being TRBD1 or TRBD2 (5 bases each). This CDR3 region has 15 residues. Germline V lookup: CDR1 DFQATT, CDR2 SNEGSKA (reference sequence). The V gene lost 0 bases and the J gene lost 2 bases, with 13 bases spanning the gap. In DNA form, the CDR3 reads TGCAGTGCTAGAGATTTGCCGGGACCGCAAGAGACCCAGTACTTC. Its translation is CSARDLPGPQETQYF.

V and J are TRBV7-9 and TRBJ1-1; the D gene is possibly TRBD1 (5 bases). Per the germline V gene, CDR1 is SEHNR and CDR2 is FQNEAQ (reference sequence). Trimming stripped 4 bases from V and 0 bases from J, with 12 bases between. This CDR3 has 15 residues. CDR3 loop: CASSSGWGMNTEAFF. The CDR3 DNA reads as TGTGCCAGCAGCTCCGGTTGGGGGATGAACACTGAAGCTTTCTTT.

As concerns this clonotype: A much larger clone lies one base from this, so it may be a read error. V usage is TRBV20-1 and J usage is TRBJ2-7; D gene ambiguous. Germline V gene lookup returns CDR1 DFQATT and CDR2 SNEGSKA (reference sequence). The CDR3 covers 15 residues. The CDR3 nucleotides read TGCAGTGCTGGAGATCACGCTACTCTTACCTACGAGCAGTACTTC. Translation: CSAGDHATLTYEQYF.

This clonotype came up a few times. The chain has TRBV10-3 and TRBJ1-5, with D uncertain. Per the germline V gene, CDR1 is ENHRY and CDR2 is SYGVKD. Trimming removed 6 bases at V and 0 bases at J, with 6 bases between. CDR3 length: 13 residues. The chain's CDR3 is CAISPYSNQPQHF. The CDR3 coding sequence is TGTGCCATCAGCCCATATAGCAATCAGCCCCAGCATTTT.

The chain recombines TRBV7-3 with TRBJ2-1; D might be TRBD2 (5 bases). CDR1 and CDR2 from the germline V gene are SGHTA and FQGTGA. CDR3 length equals 16 residues. V lost 0 bases and J lost 2, with 11 bases in between. The CDR3 is CASSLTGGPPYNEQFF. CDR3 DNA: TGTGCCAGCAGCTTAACTGGCGGGCCGCCCTACAATGAGCAGTTCTTC.

V usage is TRBV24-1 and J usage is TRBJ2-1; no firm D call. The V gene lost 6 bases and the J gene lost 8 bases, with 10 bases spanning the gap. Germline values: CDR1 KGHDR, CDR2 SFDVKD. This CDR3 has 12 residues. The CDR3 DNA is TGTGCCACCAGTTCGGTTGGCGATGAGCAGTTCTTC. It codes for CATSSVGDEQFF.

This clonotype was detected only a few times. This chain connects TRBV10-2 to TRBJ1-5; D possibly corresponds to TRBD1 (6 bases). Per the germline V gene, CDR1 is WSHSY and CDR2 is SAAADI. Deletions cut 4 bases from V and 0 bases from J, with 16 bases between. This CDR3 contains 17 residues. The CDR3 DNA sequence: TGCGCCAGCAGTGTATTTCCAGGGGTCTATAGCAATCAGCCCCAGCATTTT. It specifies CASSVFPGVYSNQPQHF.

As to this clonotype: The junction departs from the called germline gene at one end, perhaps through a read error. The chain links TRBV6-5 to TRBJ2-1; 9 nucleotides match TRBD2. The V gene's germline CDR1 is MNHEY and CDR2 SVGAGI. The CDR3 runs 15 residues. The CDR3 coding sequence is TGTGCCAGCAGCCAGACTAGCGGAGTCTACAGTGAGCAGTTCTTC. Translating gives CASSQTSGVYSEQFF.

The V gene is TRBV11-2, the J gene TRBJ1-2; possible D gene TRBD1, 6 bases. The CDR3 consists of 16 residues. Trimming removed 5 bases from V and 3 bases from J, with 19 bases in between. Germline lookup yields CDR1 SGHAT and CDR2 FQNNGV. In DNA form, the CDR3 reads TGTGCCAGCAGCGCTATTCGCCGGGACAACGACTATGGCTACACCTTC. It translates to CASSAIRRDNDYGYTF. Variable domain in full (rest from reference TRBV11-2 and TRBJ1-2): EAGVAQSPRYKIIEKRQSVAFWCNPISGHATLYWYQQILGQGPKLLIQFQNNGVVDDSQLPKDRFSAERLKGVDSTLKIQPAKLEDSAVYLCASSAIRRDNDYGYTFGSGTRLTVV.

This clonotype occurred a few times. The V call is TRBV9, the J call TRBJ2-5; 11 positions agree with TRBD2. This CDR3 spans 18 amino acids. CDR1 and CDR2 from the germline V gene are SGDLS and YYNGEE. The trim removed 1 base at V and 5 bases at J, leaving 13 bases unmatched. CDR3 sequence reads: CASSVTLAGGPGQETQYF. CDR3 in DNA: TGTGCCAGCAGCGTAACCCTAGCGGGGGGCCCTGGACAGGAGACCCAGTACTTC. The full variable domain, its missing parts supplied by reference TRBV9 and TRBJ2-5, is DSGVTQTPKHLITATGQRVTLRCSPRSGDLSVYWYQQSLDQGLQFLIQYYNGEERAKGNILERFSAQQFPDLHSELNLSSLELGDSALYFCASSVTLAGGPGQETQYFGPGTRLLVL.

This clonotype was detected once. One junction end does not reproduce the germline sequence, and a read error may be involved. The genes are TRBV13 and TRBJ1-1; TRBD1 agrees at 9 bases. The CDR3 covers 16 residues. Germline V CDR1 and CDR2: PRHDT, FYEKMQ (reference sequence). The CDR3 DNA reads as TGTGCCAACAGCTCGCTGGCCGGGACAGGGAAGGGAGGAGCTTTCTTT. Its protein is CANSSLAGTGKGGAFF.

The chain links TRBV7-2 to TRBJ2-7, with 9 bases matching TRBD2. With V trimmed by 5 bases and J by 4 bases, 9 bases remained unmatched. The CDR3 consists of 15 residues. The germline V gene encodes CDR1 SGHTA and CDR2 FQGNSA. CDR3 coding DNA: TGTGCCAGCAGCGGGGTAGCGGGGGACAAGTACGAGCAGTACTTC. Its translation is CASSGVAGDKYEQYF.